There are a few counts of the clone carrying this T cell receptor beta chain. Its cognate antigen is unknown. These data come from a study of beta chain features in type 1 diabetes. The study, taken as a whole, reports: Patients with Type 1 diabetes showed moderately but significantly shorter TCRB CDR3s in all four CD4+ subsets. For patients and controls alike, PCR might favor shorter templates to the same degree.

cDNA synthesis used the whole RNA isolate, giving expressed TCRB sequences. TCRdb keeps only in-frame clones here, not all; method: immunoSEQ multiplex PCR. Counted here are approximately 730,000 clones, around 15% occurring once; the ten biggest clones make up less than 0.025%. Trimming took off 5 bases at V and 5 bases at J, with 15 bases between the two ends. The CDR3 length is 14 residues. CDR1 is MNHEY, CDR2 SVGAGI, per germline. The source is a man between 18 and 35 years old with type 1 diabetes. The sample comprised naive CD4+ T cells from blood. The genes are TRBV6-5 and TRBJ1-1; no clear D. CDR3 sequence: CASSDQIGKTEAFF. As DNA, the CDR3 is TGTGCCAGCAGTGATCAAATAGGGAAAACTGAAGCTTTCTTT.